This TCR beta chain was recovered during a study of regulatory T cells in long-lasting Graves disease (dated by TCRdb to about 2021). For the study in its entirety: In the newly diagnosed Graves' disease group, patients had been taking antithyroid drugs for less than 3 months. The study took place in China and was registered as a clinical trial. Persistent Graves' disease patients were compared with newly diagnosed Graves' disease patients by peripheral blood TCR sequencing and RNA sequencing. A total of roughly 35 samples underwent TCR sequencing: around 13 from persistent and roughly 20 from newly diagnosed Graves' disease patients.

The library relied on multiplex PCR. Sequencing instrument: Illumina HiSeq 4000. CDR3 regions were amplified by Arm-PCR with iRepertoire HTBI primers to construct TCR beta libraries. Gel purification was performed on PCR products prior to sequencing. In the authors' own workflow: Across samples, roughly 60 TRBV and 13 to 15 TRBJ segments were identified and used for gene usage analysis of CDR3 amino acid clonotypes. COPE and FqMerger were used to merge filtered high-quality paired reads into contigs. BLAST was used to align contigs to the IMGT TRBV, TRBD and TRBJ reference genes, and CDR3 was defined following IMGT. Clonotypes above 0.1% frequency were classified as highly expanded clones. Shannon entropy served as the measure of repertoire diversity, while the Gini coefficient captured V-J evenness. Public clonotypes were defined as clonotypes shared by more than one individual. TCRdb cleaned the public reads at Q25 with fastp, built clones with MiXCR and kept in-frame beta chains. A single entry per CDR3 protein holds the most common genes and DNA from its merged rows. The V and J calls come from TCRdb's annotation, not from the publication. Within this sample are roughly 420,000 distinct CDR3 sequences, with about a sixth of them counted one time only. In total, the top ten clones hold approximately 11% of the sample.

This clonotype has a count of ten or more. This receptor's antigen is unknown. No clone much larger than this one lies a single base away; base qualities are absent. The sample's time point label is to be understood as: newly diagnosed GD, antithyroid drugs for less than 3 months. For both TCR sequencing and RNA sequencing, RNA was extracted from PBMCs in TRIzol. The diagnosis of Graves' disease was made according to American Thyroid Association guidelines. Patients were recruited from an endocrinology department in Xi'an, China. From each patient, 8 to 10 milliliters of peripheral blood was collected into an EDTA anticoagulant tube. Ficoll Paque Plus density gradient separation was used to isolate PBMCs, and no further T cell sorting was performed. An Agilent 2100 Bioanalyzer and agarose gel were used to assess RNA quality, and a NanoDrop 2000 was used to measure RNA concentration. The study at large found these results: Patients with persistent disease shared more public clonotypes (fewer than 3,000) than newly diagnosed patients did (approximately 990). Compared with newly diagnosed patients, patients with persistent Graves' disease had lower TCR Shannon entropy and fewer highly expanded clones, which suggests clonal expansion. Peripheral blood alone was examined, since thyroid tissue, which constituted the primary lesion, could not be accessed. The authors noted that the small sample size was a limitation that may lower accuracy. Only the TCR beta chain was sequenced and analyzed. TRBV28, TRBJ1-2 and TRBJ2-5 were preferentially used in persistent disease, while TRBV20-1 and TRBJ2-1 were favored in newly diagnosed disease.

Between the V and J ends, shortened by 1 base and 0 bases respectively, the junction contains 13 bases. From a lookup of the germline V gene, CDR1 and CDR2 are SGHAT and FQNNGV. The CDR3 spans 16 residues, from the cysteine through the phenylalanine. Just CDR3 DNA is preserved here, 48 bases in frame from base 1. The same data also went into a second study, on T cells in Graves' hyperthyroidism and ophthalmopathy. Looking at the second paper: Stable Graves' hyperthyroidism was defined as the absence of progression to ophthalmopathy over 18 months of follow-up. Hyperthyroidism patients were newly diagnosed, had a disease duration of under 2 months, and were aged 18 to 65 years. Exclusion was applied to patients with uncontrolled infections, other autoimmune diseases, pregnancy or lactation. Diagnoses were based on clinical symptoms, serum thyroxine and TRAb, thyroid ultrasound and orbital computed tomography. For the first round of RT-PCR on the TCR CDR3, the HTBI primer set was used together with the Qiagen OneStep RT-PCR kit. Most expanded thyroid clonotypes (frequency above 0.001) were also detected in blood, a finding suggesting that blood repertoires may reflect thyroid immune responses. A 13 V-J signature model separated ophthalmopathy from stable hyperthyroidism, with approximately 86% sensitivity and 81.08% specificity in cross-validation and 80%/75% in testing. In validation, progression to ophthalmopathy was predicted by the model with almost 71% sensitivity and around 76% specificity, a median of 6.5 months before onset. To identify distinguishing TCR V-J signatures, a discovery cohort of 100 or so patients was used, comprising 43 with Graves' ophthalmopathy and approximately 57 with stable Graves' hyperthyroidism. Whether ophthalmopathy could be predicted prospectively was tested in an independent validation cohort made up of under 20 hyperthyroidism patients plus 17 patients who later progressed to ophthalmopathy. The 80 to 100 discovery patients were randomly divided into training and test sets at a 7:3 ratio. The study also compared thyroid tissue and blood T-cell repertoires from over 5 Graves' hyperthyroidism patients. Following sampling, methimazole starting at 30 mg daily was given to hyperthyroidism patients, and high-dose intravenous methylprednisolone was given to ophthalmopathy patients. Libraries were constructed in a second round of multiplex PCR, after which size selection and purification were performed. Sequencing of the libraries was done on an Illumina HiSeq2000 using paired-end 100 bp reads. SOAPnuke was used to process the raw data, removing reads that contained adapters or uncalled bases, had a mean Phred below 15, or lacked an exact match to the constant primer or identifier. COPE v1.2.5 was used to merge high-quality paired reads, and clonotypes were defined as unique nucleotide sequences. MiTCR v1.1 was used to align the clonotypes against IMGT TRBV, TRBD and TRBJ reference segments. The analysis was restricted to V-J combinations with a frequency above 0.0001, which together covered around 99% of the repertoires. A TCS score was defined as the ratio of F50 (clonal expansion) to E x V (chaos), with BLOSUM62-based TCRdist applied between CDR3 peptides within each V-J. Welch's t-statistics and random forest reduced approximately 520 V-J features to fewer than 15, which were used in a naive Bayes classifier (R e1071). No statistical method was used to fix the sample size in advance, and group allocation was not hidden from the investigators. The paper describes TCR Vbeta CDR3 sequencing of around 140 peripheral blood samples, made up of 43 ophthalmopathy patients, approximately 73 hyperthyroidism patients and 17 progressor patients.

The chain joins TRBV11-2 to TRBJ2-7; the D gene is tentatively TRBD1 or TRBD2, each matching 5 bases. The TCR originated in a woman in her 30s with Graves disease. Donor details come from another sample of the same person, matched by shared clones. The sample consisted of peripheral blood mononuclear cells (PBMCs), taken at new diagnosis, from a patient treated with antithyroid drugs. Read as DNA, the sequence is TGTGCCAGCAGCTTAGTCAAGGGGACGAGCTCCTACGAGCAGTACTTC. The resulting protein is CASSLVKGTSSYEQYF.